These T cell receptor beta chains were read from a single sample in a study of CD8 T cells in ankylosing spondylitis. MiXCR, applied by TCRdb to the 5' RACE reads, yields one record per CDR3 protein. The sample contains about 330,000 distinct CDR3 sequences, 8% of which appear only once. The sample consisted of blood, either unsorted or a sorted T cell fraction (not recorded which). Every receptor here comes from a male donor with ankylosing spondylitis. Both conserved end residues are part of each CDR3. A D gene is named only where the DNA matches it firmly. Rows may omit the clone size; those that give it use once, few, many or a size class.

V: TRBV7-6
J: TRBJ2-7
size: .
D: .
length: 13
DNA: TGTGCCAGCAGCCCGCTCCTGCAGTACGAGCAGTACTTC
CDR3: CASSPLLQYEQYF

V: TRBV9
J: TRBJ2-3
size: many
D: .
length: 16
DNA: TGTGCCAGCAGCGTGAGAGGGAGGTCTTCCCTAGATACGCAGTATTTT
CDR3: CASSVRGRSSLDTQYF

V: TRBV6-6
J: TRBJ2-7
size: .
D: TRBD2
length: 13
DNA: TGTGCTGTAGAACCTAGCGGGATAGGTGAGCAGTACTTC
CDR3: CAVEPSGIGEQYF

V: TRBV29-1
J: TRBJ1-1
size: many
D: .
length: 10
DNA: TGCAGCGTCTGGAACACTGAAGCTTTCTTT
CDR3: CSVWNTEAFF

V: TRBV30
J: TRBJ1-4
size: few
D: .
length: 14
DNA: TGTGCCTCCCTCACTAGGGTGGCTAATGAAAAACTGTTTTTT
CDR3: CASLTRVANEKLFF

V: TRBV7-8
J: TRBJ2-1
size: few
D: .
length: 16
DNA: TGTGCCAGCAGCCTGCCCCAGCGGGCCGGATACAATGAGCAGTTCTTC
CDR3: CASSLPQRAGYNEQFF

V: TRBV6-1
J: TRBJ2-3
size: .
D: .
length: 17
DNA: TGTGCCAGCAGTCGGGGGACGGCTAGCAGAAGCACAGATACGCAGTATTTT
CDR3: CASSRGTASRSTDTQYF

V: TRBV15
J: TRBJ2-1
size: .
D: TRBD2
length: 16
DNA: TGTGCCACCAGCGGCACTAGCGGGAGTATTGAAAATGAGCAGTTCTTC
CDR3: CATSGTSGSIENEQFF

V: TRBV11-2
J: TRBJ1-2
size: few
D: .
length: 14
DNA: TGTGCCAGCAGTTTACAGTTCTTGGGGCCGGGCTACACCTTC
CDR3: CASSLQFLGPGYTF

V: TRBV29-1
J: TRBJ1-1
size: .
D: .
length: 12
DNA: TGCAGCACACTGGGGGGGGGAGGTGAAGCTTTCTTT
CDR3: CSTLGGGGEAFF

V: TRBV5-1
J: TRBJ2-7
size: many
D: .
length: 13
DNA: TGCGCCAGCAGCTGGAGAGGGTCCTACGAGCAGTACTTC
CDR3: CASSWRGSYEQYF